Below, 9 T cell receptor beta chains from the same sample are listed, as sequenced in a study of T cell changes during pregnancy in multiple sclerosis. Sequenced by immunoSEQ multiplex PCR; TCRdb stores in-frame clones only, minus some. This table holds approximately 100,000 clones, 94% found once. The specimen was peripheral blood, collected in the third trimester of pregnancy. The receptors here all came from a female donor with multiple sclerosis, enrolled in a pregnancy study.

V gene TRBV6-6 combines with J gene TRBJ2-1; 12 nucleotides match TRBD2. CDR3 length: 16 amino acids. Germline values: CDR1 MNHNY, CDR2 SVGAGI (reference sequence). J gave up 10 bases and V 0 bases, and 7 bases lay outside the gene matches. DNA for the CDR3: TGTGCCAGCAGTTACTCGGGCCTAGCGGGAGGGTCGGAGCAGTTCTTC. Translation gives CASSYSGLAGGSEQFF.

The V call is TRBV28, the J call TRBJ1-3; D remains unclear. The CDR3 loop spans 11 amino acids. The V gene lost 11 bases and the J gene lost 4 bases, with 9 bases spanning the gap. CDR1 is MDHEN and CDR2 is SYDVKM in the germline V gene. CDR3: CALNAGNTIYF. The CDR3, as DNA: TGTGCCCTCAACGCGGGAAACACCATATATTTT.

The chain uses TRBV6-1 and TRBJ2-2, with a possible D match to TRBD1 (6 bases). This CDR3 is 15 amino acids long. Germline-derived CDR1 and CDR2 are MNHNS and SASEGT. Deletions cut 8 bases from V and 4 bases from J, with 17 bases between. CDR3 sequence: CASRGKTGGTGELFF. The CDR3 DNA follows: TGTGCCAGCCGGGGTAAGACAGGCGGCACCGGGGAGCTGTTTTTT.

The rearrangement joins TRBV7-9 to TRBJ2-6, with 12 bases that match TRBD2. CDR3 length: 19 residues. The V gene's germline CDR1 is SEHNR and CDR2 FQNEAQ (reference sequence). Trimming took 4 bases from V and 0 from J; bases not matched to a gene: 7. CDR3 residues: CASSSSGRAPTSGANVLTF. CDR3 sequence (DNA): TGTGCCAGCAGCTCTAGCGGGAGGGCCCCCACCTCTGGGGCCAACGTCCTGACTTTC.

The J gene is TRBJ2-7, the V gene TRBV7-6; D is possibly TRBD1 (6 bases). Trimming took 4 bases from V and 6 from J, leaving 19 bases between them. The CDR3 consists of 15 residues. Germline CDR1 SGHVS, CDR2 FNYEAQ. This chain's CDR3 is CASSSKSSGGGEQYF. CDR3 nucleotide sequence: TGTGCCAGCAGCTCAAAATCGTCTGGGGGCGGCGAGCAGTACTTC.

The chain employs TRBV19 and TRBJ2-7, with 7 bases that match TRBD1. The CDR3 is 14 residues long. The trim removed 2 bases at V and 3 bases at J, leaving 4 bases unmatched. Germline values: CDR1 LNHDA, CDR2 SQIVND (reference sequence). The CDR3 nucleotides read TGTGCCAGTAGTATATGGCAGGGGGACTACGAGCAGTACTTC. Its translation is CASSIWQGDYEQYF.

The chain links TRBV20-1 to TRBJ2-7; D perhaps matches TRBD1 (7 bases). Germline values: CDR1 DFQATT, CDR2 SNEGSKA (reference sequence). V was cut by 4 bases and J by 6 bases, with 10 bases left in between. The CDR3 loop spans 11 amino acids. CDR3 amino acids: CSATGGGEQYF. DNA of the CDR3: TGCAGTGCTACAGGGGGAGGCGAGCAGTACTTC.

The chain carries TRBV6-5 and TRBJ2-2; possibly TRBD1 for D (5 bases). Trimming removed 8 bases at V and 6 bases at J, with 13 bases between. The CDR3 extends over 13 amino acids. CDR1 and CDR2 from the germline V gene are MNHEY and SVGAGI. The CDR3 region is CASRPGIAGELFF. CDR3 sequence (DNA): TGTGCCAGCCGGCCAGGGATTGCCGGGGAGCTGTTTTTT.

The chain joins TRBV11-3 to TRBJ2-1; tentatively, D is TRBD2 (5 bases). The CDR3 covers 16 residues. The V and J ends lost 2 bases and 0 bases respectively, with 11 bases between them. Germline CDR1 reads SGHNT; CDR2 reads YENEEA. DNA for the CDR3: TGTGCCAGCAGCTTATTAGGGAGTCCCTCCTACAATGAGCAGTTCTTC. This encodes CASSLLGSPSYNEQFF. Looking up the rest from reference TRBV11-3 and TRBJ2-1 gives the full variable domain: EAGVVQSPRYKIIEKKQPVAFWCNPISGHNTLYWYLQNLGQGPELLIRYENEEAVDDSQLPKDRFSAERLKGVDSTLKIQPAELGDSAVYLCASSLLGSPSYNEQFFGPGTRLTVL.